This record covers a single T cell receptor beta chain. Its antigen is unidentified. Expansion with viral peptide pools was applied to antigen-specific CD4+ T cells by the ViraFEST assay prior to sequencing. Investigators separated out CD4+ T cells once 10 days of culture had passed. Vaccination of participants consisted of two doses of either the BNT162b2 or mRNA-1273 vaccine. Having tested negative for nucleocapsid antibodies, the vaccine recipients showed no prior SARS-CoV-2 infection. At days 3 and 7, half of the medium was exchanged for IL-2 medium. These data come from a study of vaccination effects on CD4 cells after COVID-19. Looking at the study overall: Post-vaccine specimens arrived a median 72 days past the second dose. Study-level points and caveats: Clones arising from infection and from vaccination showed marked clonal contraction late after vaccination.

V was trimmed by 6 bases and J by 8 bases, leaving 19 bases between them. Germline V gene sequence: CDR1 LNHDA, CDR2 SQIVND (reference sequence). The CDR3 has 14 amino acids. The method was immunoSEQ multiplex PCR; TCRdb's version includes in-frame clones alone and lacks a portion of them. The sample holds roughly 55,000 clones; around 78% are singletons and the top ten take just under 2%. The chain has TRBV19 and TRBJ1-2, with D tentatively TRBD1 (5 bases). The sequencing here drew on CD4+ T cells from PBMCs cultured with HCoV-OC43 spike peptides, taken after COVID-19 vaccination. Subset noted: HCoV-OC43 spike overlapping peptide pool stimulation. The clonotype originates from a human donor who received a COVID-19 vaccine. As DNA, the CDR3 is TGTGCCAGTAGGCTATTGGGGGACCCCGAGGGCTACACCTTC. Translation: CASRLLGDPEGYTF.